This T cell receptor beta chain was documented in a study of T cells in Graves' hyperthyroidism and ophthalmopathy. This clonotype was seen ten or more times. Its specificity is unknown. After removal of 5 bases from V and 1 base from J, the junction contained 5 bases not matched to a gene. This CDR3 has 16 residues. Germline assignment: CDR1 MGHDK and CDR2 SYGVNS. Study results and caveats: Ophthalmopathy could be told apart from stable hyperthyroidism with a 13 V-J model.

Lactation, pregnancy, other autoimmune disease or uncontrolled infection led to exclusion of patients. Amplified TCR beta CDR3 regions came from RNA transcripts. Using the HTBI primer set, a first-round RT-PCR was run on the TCR CDR3. TCRdb reprocessed the multiplex PCR reads with MiXCR, giving one entry per CDR3 protein. This sample has approximately 640,000 distinct CDR3 sequences, with just under 45% found just once. The TCR sequence derives from an adult man with Graves' disease, either hyperthyroidism or ophthalmopathy (not recorded which). V gene TRBV25-1 combines with J gene TRBJ2-6, with 7 bases identical to TRBD1. The source material was peripheral blood or thyroid tissue (not recorded which). This CDR3 is CASSLNRGSGANVLTF. CDR3 nucleotide sequence: TGTGCCAGCAGTTTAAACAGGGGTTCTGGGGCCAACGTCCTGACTTTC.